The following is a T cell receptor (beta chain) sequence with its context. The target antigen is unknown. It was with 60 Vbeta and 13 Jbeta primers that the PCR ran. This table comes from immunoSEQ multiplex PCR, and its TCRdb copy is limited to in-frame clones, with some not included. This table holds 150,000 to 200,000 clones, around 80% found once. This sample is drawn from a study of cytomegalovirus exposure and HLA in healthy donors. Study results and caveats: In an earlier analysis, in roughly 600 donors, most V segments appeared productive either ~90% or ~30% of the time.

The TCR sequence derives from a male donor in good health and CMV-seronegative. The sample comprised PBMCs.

The chain's CDR3 is CASSDQLTGGGNTIYF. The CDR3, as DNA: TGTGCCAGCAGTGATCAACTTACAGGGGGCGGAAACACCATATATTTT. V usage is TRBV6-1 and J usage is TRBJ1-3, with 9 bases matching TRBD1. The CDR3 sequence is 16 residues long. Germline CDR1 and CDR2: MNHNS and SASEGT. V trimming: 3 bases; J trimming: 4 bases; junction bases outside the gene matches: 7.